The source of this T cell receptor (beta chain) is a study of T cell responses to AZD1222 COVID-19 vaccine. Libraries were prepared by immunoSEQ multiplex PCR; TCRdb keeps only in-frame clonotypes and omits some of them. The sample shows 150,000 to 200,000 clones, roughly nine tenths of them seen only once. Comment on this clone: Its antigen is undetermined.

Findings and limits, study-wide: Targets within unmutated variant regions were reportedly found for nearly half of spike-specific TCRs.

V gave up 7 bases and J gave up 4 bases; unmatched junction bases: 5. Germline V gene data show CDR1 as LGHDT and CDR2 as YNNKEL (reference sequence). CDR3 length equals 14 residues. The clonotype originates from an adult in good health. The chain links TRBV3-1 (or the pseudogene TRBV3-2) to TRBJ1-1; the match to TRBD1 covers 11 bases. Sequencing was performed on peripheral blood, taken on day 0 of AZD1222 vaccination. Written as DNA, the CDR3 is TGTGCCAGCAACGGACAGGGGGCATCCACTGAAGCTTTCTTT. Translated: CASNGQGASTEAFF.